Reported below is one T cell receptor (beta chain). Its antigen is currently unknown. These data come from a study of shared clonotypes between healthy human individuals. Across the whole study: The study enrolled a couple of women and a few men aged 18 to 49. Study outcomes and limitations: Although depth was large, rarefaction showed that sequencing of the sorted subsets was incomplete.

TCRdb keeps only in-frame clones here, not all; method: immunoSEQ multiplex PCR. Here the sample spans about 1.1 million clones, 75% to 80% being singletons. None of the donors, who were healthy HIV-negative adults, had recently had acute infections or vaccinations. Those who donated, Caucasian adults without exception, all lived in Nashville, Tennessee. CDR3 length equals 14 residues. Trimming took 4 bases from V and 4 from J, leaving 13 bases between them. Per the germline V gene, CDR1 is MGHDK and CDR2 is SYGVNS. Source material: memory CD4+ T cells from PBMCs. Sample subset: CD45RA-negative fraction. V is TRBV25-1 and J is TRBJ1-2; D is undetermined. The TCR sequence derives from a young man in good health. Some clones in this sample may be carry-over from other donors' samples. The CDR3 region has the DNA TGTGCCAGCAGTGGAGAGGTCCCTACCTATGGCTACACCTTC. Translating gives CASSGEVPTYGYTF.